Listed here are 6 T cell receptor beta chains from one sample, sequenced in a study of immune aging and cytomegalovirus after organ transplant. Time point reported: five sample-tagged time points from pre-transplant (day -1) to day 368 post-transplant, pooled. Cells were captured in microwells, and libraries were made with BD Rhapsody targeted mRNA and AbSeq chemistry. TCRdb processed the single-cell sequencing reads anew with MiXCR; each CDR3 protein has one entry. The sample records 20,000 or so distinct CDR3 sequences, approximately 40% being singletons. These receptors' antigens are unknown. The sequencing here drew on CMV peptide-activated CD4+ and CD8+ T cells sorted from blood, taken at five time points, pooled. Subset here: sorted CD8+CD137+ and CD4+CD154+ T cells after around 12 h CMV IE-1 peptide stimulation. The receptors originated from a female donor who had a heart transplant and CMV viremia.

The chain is built from TRBV20-1 and TRBJ2-5; D is possibly TRBD1 (5 bases). CDR1 DFQATT and CDR2 SNEGSKA come from the germline V gene (reference sequence). This CDR3 has 13 amino acids. The germline V and J ends were trimmed by 4 bases and 1 base, with 10 bases remaining between them. The CDR3 DNA is TGCAGTGCTATAGGGGTCCGCCAAGAGACCCAGTACTTC. Encoded protein: CSAIGVRQETQYF.

There are many counts of this clonotype. This chain connects TRBV5-1 to TRBJ2-7; D is unclear. Trimming took 0 bases from V and 5 from J, leaving 3 bases between them. Germline CDR1 and CDR2: SGHRS and YFSETQ. This CDR3 contains 11 residues. The CDR3 region is CASSLGDEQYF. CDR3 nucleotide sequence: TGCGCCAGCAGCTTGGGCGACGAGCAGTACTTC.

This clonotype was detected ten times or more. J is TRBJ2-3 and V is TRBV5-1; perhaps D is TRBD1 or TRBD2 (5 bases each). The CDR3 runs to 14 residues. Trimming left V 4 bases short and J 6 bases short, with 15 bases between. The germline gives CDR1 SGHRS, CDR2 YFSETQ. This CDR3 reads CASSVGAGQDTQYF. The CDR3 coding sequence is TGCGCCAGCAGCGTCGGGGCAGGTCAGGATACGCAGTATTTT.

As concerns this clonotype: The final CDR3 position lacks the conserved phenylalanine or tryptophan, pointing to a likely read error. The chain joins TRBV3-1 to TRBJ2-1; 7 bases match TRBD1. Germline CDR1 reads LGHDT; CDR2 reads YNNKEL (reference sequence). This CDR3 comprises 12 residues. V shed 4 bases, J shed 11 bases, and the junction held 5 bases outside the gene matches. The CDR3 coding sequence is TGTGCCAGCAGCCCGACAGGGAATAAGCAGTTCTCC. It specifies CASSPTGNKQFS.

Of note for this clonotype: Its ends do not fully match the called genes, so a read error is possible. The chain recombines TRBV12-3 or TRBV12-4 with TRBJ1-5; no firm D call. This CDR3 spans 13 amino acids. In DNA, the CDR3 is TGTGCCTGCAGTTTAGAGAGCAATCAGCCCCAGCATTTT. Its translation: CACSLESNQPQHF.

This clonotype was detected only a few times. One junction end does not reproduce the germline sequence, and a read error may be involved. The genes are TRBV20-1 and TRBJ1-4; 10 bases agree with TRBD1. Germline CDR1 is DFQATT and CDR2 is SNEGSKA (reference sequence). The CDR3 totals 12 residues. For the CDR3, the DNA is TGCAGGGTGGACAGGGGGGAAGAAGAACTGTTCTTT. Amino acid sequence: CRVDRGEEELFF.